Listed here is a single T cell receptor beta chain. The antigen is not known. This sample was taken from a study of T cells in Graves' hyperthyroidism and ophthalmopathy. Study results and caveats: Most thyroid clonotypes expanded above 0.001 were also detected in blood. In validation, the model predicted ophthalmopathy. These predictions came a median approximately 6.5 months before onset.

There were TCR beta CDR3 regions amplified from RNA transcripts. The HTBI primer set served for first-round RT-PCR of the TCR CDR3. One entry per CDR3 protein, called by TCRdb with MiXCR from the multiplex PCR reads. Of more than 550,000 distinct CDR3 sequences in the sample, less than 45% are singletons; the top ten hold 6.5% to 9%. The V gene's germline CDR1 is LNHNV and CDR2 YYDKDF (reference sequence). The CDR3 consists of 13 residues. Trimming removed 0 bases at V and 7 bases at J, with 7 bases between. Exclusion criteria comprised uncontrolled infection, other autoimmune disease, pregnancy or lactation. Orbital computed tomography, thyroid ultrasound, serum thyroxine and TRAb, and clinical symptoms together informed the diagnoses.

The TCR originated in an adult man with Graves' disease, either hyperthyroidism or ophthalmopathy (not recorded which). This chain joins TRBV15 and TRBJ1-5; D not certain. Sample: peripheral blood or thyroid tissue (not recorded which). CDR3 sequence: CATSRDSLQPQHF. The CDR3 DNA reads as TGTGCCACCAGCAGAGACAGCCTACAGCCCCAGCATTTT.